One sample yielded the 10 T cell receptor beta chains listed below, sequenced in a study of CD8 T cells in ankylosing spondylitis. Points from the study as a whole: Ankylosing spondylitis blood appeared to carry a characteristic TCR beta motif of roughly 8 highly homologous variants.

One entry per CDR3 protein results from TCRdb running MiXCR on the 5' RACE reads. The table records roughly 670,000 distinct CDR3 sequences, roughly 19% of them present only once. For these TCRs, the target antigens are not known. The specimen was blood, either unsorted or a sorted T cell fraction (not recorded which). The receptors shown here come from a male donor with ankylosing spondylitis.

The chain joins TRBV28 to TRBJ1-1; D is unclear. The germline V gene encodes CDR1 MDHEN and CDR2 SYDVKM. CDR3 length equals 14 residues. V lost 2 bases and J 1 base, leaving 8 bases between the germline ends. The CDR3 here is CASSLTRKNTEAFF. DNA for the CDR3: TGTGCCAGCAGTTTAACAAGGAAGAACACTGAAGCTTTCTTT.

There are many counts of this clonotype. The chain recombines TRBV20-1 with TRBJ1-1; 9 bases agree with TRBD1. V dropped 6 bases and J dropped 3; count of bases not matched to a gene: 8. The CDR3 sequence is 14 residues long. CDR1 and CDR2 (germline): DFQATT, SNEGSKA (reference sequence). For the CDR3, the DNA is TGCAGTGCCCCACAGGGGGCAGCGGACACTGAAGCTTTCTTT. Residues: CSAPQGAADTEAFF.

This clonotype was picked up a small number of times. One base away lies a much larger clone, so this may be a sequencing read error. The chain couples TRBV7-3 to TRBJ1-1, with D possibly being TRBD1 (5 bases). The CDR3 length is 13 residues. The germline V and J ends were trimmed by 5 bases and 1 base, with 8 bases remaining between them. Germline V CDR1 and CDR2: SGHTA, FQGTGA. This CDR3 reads CASSNTGNTEAFF. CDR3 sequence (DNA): TGTGCCAGCAGCAACACAGGGAACACTGAAGCTTTCTTT.

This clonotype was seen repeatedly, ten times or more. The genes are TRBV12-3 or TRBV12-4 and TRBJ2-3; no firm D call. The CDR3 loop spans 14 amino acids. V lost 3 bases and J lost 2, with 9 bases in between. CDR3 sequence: CASSFRALTDTQYF. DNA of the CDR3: TGTGCCAGCAGTTTTAGGGCGCTCACAGATACGCAGTATTTT.

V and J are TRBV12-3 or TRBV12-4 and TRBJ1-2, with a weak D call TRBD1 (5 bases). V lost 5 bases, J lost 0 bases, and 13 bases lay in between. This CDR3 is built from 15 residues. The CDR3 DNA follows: TGTGCCAGCAGTGGGGCCCGGGGAGCTAACTATGGCTACACCTTC. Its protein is CASSGARGANYGYTF.

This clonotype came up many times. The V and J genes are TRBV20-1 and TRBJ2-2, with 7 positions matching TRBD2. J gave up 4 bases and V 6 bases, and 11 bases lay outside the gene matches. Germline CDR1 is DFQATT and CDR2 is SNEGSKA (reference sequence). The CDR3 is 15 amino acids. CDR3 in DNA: TGCAGTGCGGAAGCAACTAGCGTTGGCACCGGGGAGCTGTTTTTT. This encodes CSAEATSVGTGELFF.

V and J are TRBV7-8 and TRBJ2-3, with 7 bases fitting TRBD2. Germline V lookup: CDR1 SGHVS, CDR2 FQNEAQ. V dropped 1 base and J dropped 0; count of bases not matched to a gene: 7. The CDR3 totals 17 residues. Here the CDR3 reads CASSLGVSGASTDTQYF. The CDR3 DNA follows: TGTGCCAGCAGCTTAGGGGTGAGCGGGGCCAGCACAGATACGCAGTATTTT.

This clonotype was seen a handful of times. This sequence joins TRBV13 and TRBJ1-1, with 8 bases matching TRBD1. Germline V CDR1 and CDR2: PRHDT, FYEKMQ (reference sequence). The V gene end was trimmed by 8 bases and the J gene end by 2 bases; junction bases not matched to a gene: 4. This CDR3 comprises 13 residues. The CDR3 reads CASYGQGNTEAFF. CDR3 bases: TGTGCCAGCTACGGACAGGGTAACACTGAAGCTTTCTTT.

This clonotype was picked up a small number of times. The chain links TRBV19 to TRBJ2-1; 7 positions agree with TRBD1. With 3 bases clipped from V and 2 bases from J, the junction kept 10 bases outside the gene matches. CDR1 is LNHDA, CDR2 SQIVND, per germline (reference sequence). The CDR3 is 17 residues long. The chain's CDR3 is CASSMGSVRGPYNEQFF. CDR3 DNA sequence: TGTGCCAGTAGTATGGGGAGCGTGAGGGGGCCCTACAATGAGCAGTTCTTC.

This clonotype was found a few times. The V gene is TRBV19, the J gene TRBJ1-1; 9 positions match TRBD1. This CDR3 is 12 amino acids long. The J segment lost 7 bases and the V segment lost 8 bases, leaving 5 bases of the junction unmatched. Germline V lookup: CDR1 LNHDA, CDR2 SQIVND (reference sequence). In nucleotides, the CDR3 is TGTGCCAGTGGGACAGGGCCGTTTGAAGCTTTCTTT. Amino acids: CASGTGPFEAFF.